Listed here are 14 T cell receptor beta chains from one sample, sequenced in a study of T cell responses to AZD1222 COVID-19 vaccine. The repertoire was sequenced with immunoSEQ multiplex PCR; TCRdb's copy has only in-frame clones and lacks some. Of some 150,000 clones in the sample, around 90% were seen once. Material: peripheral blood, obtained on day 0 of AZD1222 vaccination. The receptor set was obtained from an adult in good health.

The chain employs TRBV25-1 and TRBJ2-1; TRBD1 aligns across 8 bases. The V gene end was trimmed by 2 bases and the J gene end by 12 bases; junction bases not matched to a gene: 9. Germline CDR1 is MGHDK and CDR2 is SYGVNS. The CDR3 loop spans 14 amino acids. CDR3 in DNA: TGTGCCAGCAGTGAACCTGGACAGGGAATCCCGCAGTTCTTC. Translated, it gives CASSEPGQGIPQFF.

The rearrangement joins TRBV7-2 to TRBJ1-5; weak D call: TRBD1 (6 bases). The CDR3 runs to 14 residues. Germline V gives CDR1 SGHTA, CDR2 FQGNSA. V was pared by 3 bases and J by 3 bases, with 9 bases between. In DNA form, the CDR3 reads TGTGCCAGCAGCTTTGACAGGCCCAATCAGCCCCAGCATTTT. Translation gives CASSFDRPNQPQHF.

CDR3 in amino acids: CASSLGGPPETQYF. In DNA, the CDR3 is TGCGCCAGCAGCTTAGGAGGGCCCCCAGAGACCCAGTACTTC. This rearrangement joins TRBV5-1 to TRBJ2-5; D perhaps matches TRBD2 (6 bases). The CDR3 has 14 residues. The germline V and J ends were trimmed by 2 bases and 4 bases, with 12 bases remaining between them. The V gene's germline CDR1 is SGHRS and CDR2 YFSETQ.

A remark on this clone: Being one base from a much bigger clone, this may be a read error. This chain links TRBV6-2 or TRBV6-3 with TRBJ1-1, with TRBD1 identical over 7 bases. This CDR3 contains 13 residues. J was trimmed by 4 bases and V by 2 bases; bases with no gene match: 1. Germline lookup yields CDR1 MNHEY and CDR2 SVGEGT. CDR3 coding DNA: TGTGCCAGCAGTTACCGGGACAGCACTGAAGCTTTCTTT. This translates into CASSYRDSTEAFF.

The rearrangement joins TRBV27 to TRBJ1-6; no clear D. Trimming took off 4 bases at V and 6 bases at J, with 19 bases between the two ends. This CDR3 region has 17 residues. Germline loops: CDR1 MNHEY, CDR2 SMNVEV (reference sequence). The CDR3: CASSSLIWPTRNSPLHF. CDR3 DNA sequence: TGTGCCAGCAGTTCCCTGATTTGGCCAACGCGTAATTCACCCCTCCACTTT.

The CDR3 protein is CASSLGKSTEAFF. For the CDR3, the DNA is TGTGCCAGCAGTTTGGGGAAGTCGACTGAAGCTTTCTTT. The chain employs TRBV28 and TRBJ1-1; no firm D call. Germline-derived CDR1 and CDR2 are MDHEN and SYDVKM. V shed 3 bases and J shed 5 bases, with 10 bases lying between them. This CDR3 comprises 13 residues.

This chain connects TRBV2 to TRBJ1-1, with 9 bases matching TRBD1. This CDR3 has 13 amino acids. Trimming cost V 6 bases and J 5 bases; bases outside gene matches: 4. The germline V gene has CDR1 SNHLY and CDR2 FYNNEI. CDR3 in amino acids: CASRGQGNTEAFF. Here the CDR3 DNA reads TGTGCCAGCAGGGGACAGGGCAATACTGAAGCTTTCTTT. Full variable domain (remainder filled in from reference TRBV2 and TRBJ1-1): EPEVTQTPSHQVTQMGQEVILRCVPISNHLYFYWYRQILGQKVEFLVSFYNNEISEKSEIFDDQFSVERPDGSNFTLKIRSTKLEDSAMYFCASRGQGNTEAFFGQGTRLTVV.

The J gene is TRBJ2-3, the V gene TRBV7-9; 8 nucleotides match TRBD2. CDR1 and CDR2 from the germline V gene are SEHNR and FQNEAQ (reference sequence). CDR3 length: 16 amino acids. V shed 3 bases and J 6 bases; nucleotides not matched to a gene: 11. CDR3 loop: CASSLAPGLGPDTQYF. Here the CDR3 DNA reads TGTGCCAGCAGCTTGGCACCGGGACTAGGACCCGATACGCAGTATTTT.

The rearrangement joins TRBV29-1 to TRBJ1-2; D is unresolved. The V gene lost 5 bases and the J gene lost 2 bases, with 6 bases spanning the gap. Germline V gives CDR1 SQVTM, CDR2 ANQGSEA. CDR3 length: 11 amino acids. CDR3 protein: CSVSGNYGYTF. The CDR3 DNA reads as TGCAGCGTTTCTGGGAACTATGGCTACACCTTC.

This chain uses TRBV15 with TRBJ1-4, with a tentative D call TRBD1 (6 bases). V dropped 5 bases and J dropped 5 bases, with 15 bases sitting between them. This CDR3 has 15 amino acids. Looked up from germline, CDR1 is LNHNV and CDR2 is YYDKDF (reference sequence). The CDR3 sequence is CATSRTGPINEKLFF. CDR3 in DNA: TGTGCCACCAGCCGCACAGGGCCGATAAATGAAAAACTGTTTTTT. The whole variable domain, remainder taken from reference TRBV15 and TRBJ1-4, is DAMVIQNPRYQVTQFGKPVTLSCSQTLNHNVMYWYQQKSSQAPKLLFHYYDKDFNNEADTPDNFQSRRPNTSFCFLDIRSPGLGDTAMYLCATSRTGPINEKLFFGSGTQLSVL.

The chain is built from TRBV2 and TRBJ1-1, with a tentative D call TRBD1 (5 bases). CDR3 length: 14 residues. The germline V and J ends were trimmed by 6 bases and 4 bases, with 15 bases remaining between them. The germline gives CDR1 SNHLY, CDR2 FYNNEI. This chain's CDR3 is CASRRTTAGTEAFF. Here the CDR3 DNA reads TGTGCCAGCAGACGGACAACGGCGGGCACTGAAGCTTTCTTT.

CDR3 sequence reads: CASSLGQGIHSGNTIYF. The CDR3 DNA follows: TGCGCCAGCAGCTTGGGACAGGGGATCCACTCTGGAAACACCATATATTTT. The rearrangement joins TRBV5-1 to TRBJ1-3; TRBD1 matches 8 bases. V trimming: 0 bases; J trimming: 0 bases; junction bases outside the gene matches: 5. This CDR3 is 17 amino acids long. Per germline, CDR1 SGHRS and CDR2 YFSETQ.

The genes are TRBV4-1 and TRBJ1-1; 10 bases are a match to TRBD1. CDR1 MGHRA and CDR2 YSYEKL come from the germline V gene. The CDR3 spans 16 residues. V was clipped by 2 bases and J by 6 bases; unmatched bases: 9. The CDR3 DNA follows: TGCGCCAGCAGCCAAACTTGGCGGGACAGGGGTGCTGAAGCTTTCTTT. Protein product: CASSQTWRDRGAEAFF.

CDR3 nucleotide sequence: TGTGCCAGCAGTTTGATGGGAAGAACTGGAAACACCATATATTTT. It encodes CASSLMGRTGNTIYF. The rearrangement uses TRBV2 and TRBJ1-3; D uncertain. The CDR3 is made up of 15 amino acids. CDR1 and CDR2 from the germline V gene are SNHLY and FYNNEI. With 5 bases removed from V and 2 bases from J, the gap between germline ends came to 13 bases.